The 18 T cell receptor beta chains given below trace back to one sample, sequenced in a study of blood T cell repertoires in COVID-19 (dated by TCRdb to about 2020). Libraries were built with the immunoSEQ multiplex PCR assay. TCRdb provides this immuneACCESS table in a form limited to in-frame rearrangements. Some clones are lacking; in checked studies, under half of them reflect an unresolved V gene, and why the rest are absent is not known. Recorded for this sample are about 88,000 clones; 90% of them occurred a single time. About 1.7% of the sample is held by the ten biggest clonotypes. Sequenced input: peripheral blood. The origin of the receptors is a man aged 55 to 70 with acute or convalescent COVID-19.

The V and J genes are TRBV5-1 and TRBJ2-3, with D perhaps TRBD1 (6 bases). The CDR3 loop spans 13 amino acids. Per the germline V gene, CDR1 is SGHRS and CDR2 is YFSETQ. With 4 bases removed from V and 2 bases from J, the gap between germline ends came to 8 bases. CDR3 amino acids: CASSQGITDTQYF. CDR3 coding DNA: TGCGCCAGCAGCCAGGGGATCACAGATACGCAGTATTTT. The variable domain in full, completed from reference TRBV5-1 and TRBJ2-3, reads KAGVTQTPRYLIKTRGQQVTLSCSPISGHRSVSWYQQTPGQGLQFLFEYFSETQRNKGNFPGRFSGRQFSNSRSEMNVSTLELGDSALYLCASSQGITDTQYFGPGTRLTVL.

There are a few counts of this clone. The chain recombines TRBV7-2 with TRBJ2-7; TRBD2 matches 12 bases. The CDR3 length is 16 residues. Germline V gives CDR1 SGHTA, CDR2 FQGNSA. Trimming cost V 5 bases and J 1 base; bases outside gene matches: 6. CDR3 sequence reads: CASSNPTSGSSYEQYF. CDR3 bases: TGTGCCAGCAGCAACCCGACTAGCGGGAGTTCCTACGAGCAGTACTTC. Filled out from reference TRBV7-2 and TRBJ2-7, the complete variable domain reads GAGVSQSPSNKVTEKGKDVELRCDPISGHTALYWYRQSLGQGLEFLIYFQGNSAPDKSGLPSDRFSAERTGGSVSTLTIQRTQQEDSAVYLCASSNPTSGSSYEQYFGPGTRLTVT.

The CDR3 coding sequence is TGTGCCAGCAGCTCCCCGGGACTAGGGTTCCCGTACTTC. Its translation: CASSSPGLGFPYF. V usage is TRBV5-4 and J usage is TRBJ2-7, with 8 bases identical to TRBD2. Trimming removed 3 bases from V and 12 bases from J; junction bases left unmatched: 11. This CDR3 is 13 amino acids long. Germline assignment: CDR1 SGHNT and CDR2 YYREEE (reference sequence).

The chain recombines TRBV5-6 with TRBJ2-1; D is possibly TRBD2 (6 bases). CDR3 size: 13 residues. The germline V and J ends were trimmed by 4 bases and 13 bases, with 18 bases remaining between them. The germline V gene has CDR1 SGHDT and CDR2 YYEEEE. In DNA form, the CDR3 reads TGTGCCAGCAGCGAAGTCCAGGGAGGCCTCCAGTTCTTC. It translates to CASSEVQGGLQFF. Full variable domain (remainder filled in from reference TRBV5-6 and TRBJ2-1): DAGVTQSPTHLIKTRGQQVTLRCSPKSGHDTVSWYQQALGQGPQFIFQYYEEEERQRGNFPDRFSGHQFPNYSSELNVNALLLGDSALYLCASSEVQGGLQFFGPGTRLTVL.

This clone was observed a single time. The chain is built from TRBV5-6 and TRBJ2-3; 8 nucleotides agree with TRBD1. The germline V gene has CDR1 SGHDT and CDR2 YYEEEE. CDR3 length: 18 amino acids. Trimming cost V 4 bases and J 7 bases; bases outside gene matches: 20. In DNA, the CDR3 is TGTGCCAGCAGCCCGGAGGGGGCAGGGGGCCTTTATTCATATACGCAGTATTTT. This encodes CASSPEGAGGLYSYTQYF. The whole variable domain, filled in from reference TRBV5-6 and TRBJ2-3, reads DAGVTQSPTHLIKTRGQQVTLRCSPKSGHDTVSWYQQALGQGPQFIFQYYEEEERQRGNFPDRFSGHQFPNYSSELNVNALLLGDSALYLCASSPEGAGGLYSYTQYFGPGTRLTVL.

V and J are TRBV10-3 and TRBJ1-3; the D is unclear. Germline V gives CDR1 ENHRY, CDR2 SYGVKD. The length of the CDR3 is 13 residues. Trimming stripped 4 bases from V and 7 bases from J, with 11 bases between. DNA of the CDR3: TGTGCCATCAGTGCTCCCGAGGAGAACACCATATATTTT. This sequence encodes CAISAPEENTIYF.

V gene TRBV18 combines with J gene TRBJ2-1; 12 nucleotides align to TRBD2. This CDR3 region has 15 residues. With 3 bases clipped from V and 9 bases from J, the junction kept 6 bases outside the gene matches. Germline assignment: CDR1 KGHSH and CDR2 LQKENI. CDR3 sequence (DNA): TGTGCCAGCTCACCGCTTAAGGGACTAGCGGGTGAGCAGTTCTTC. It translates to CASSPLKGLAGEQFF.

This chain connects TRBV7-2 to TRBJ2-3; 9 bases are a match to TRBD2. Per germline, CDR1 SGHTA and CDR2 FQGNSA. The V segment lost 6 bases and the J segment 4 bases; nucleotides outside the gene matches: 11. The CDR3 length is 16 residues. The CDR3 DNA reads TGTGCCAGCAGTTTCCCGATTAGCGGGAGCTCAGATACGCAGTATTTT. It codes for CASSFPISGSSDTQYF.

The table lists this clone with a count of one. J is TRBJ1-4 and V is TRBV19, with unresolved D. Trimming took 5 bases from V and 6 from J, leaving 10 bases between them. Germline CDR1 is LNHDA and CDR2 is SQIVND (reference sequence). This CDR3 spans 13 amino acids. The CDR3 sequence: CASSLMVDEKLFF. CDR3 nucleotide sequence: TGTGCCAGTAGTTTAATGGTAGATGAAAAACTGTTTTTT. Looking up the rest from reference TRBV19 and TRBJ1-4 gives the full variable domain: DGGITQSPKYLFRKEGQNVTLSCEQNLNHDAMYWYRQDPGQGLRLIYYSQIVNDFQKGDIAEGYSVSREKKESFPLTVTSAQKNPTAFYLCASSLMVDEKLFFGSGTQLSVL.

The genes are TRBV5-1 and TRBJ2-5; D is ambiguous. This CDR3 region has 16 residues. Germline lookup yields CDR1 SGHRS and CDR2 YFSETQ. Trimming shortened V by 0 bases and J by 2 bases, and 14 bases separated the two germline ends. The CDR3 reads CASSLGVAAAQETQYF. DNA of the CDR3: TGCGCCAGCAGCTTGGGTGTGGCGGCGGCTCAAGAGACCCAGTACTTC.

V and J are TRBV11-3 and TRBJ2-7; 7 bases map to TRBD1. The V gene's germline CDR1 is SGHNT and CDR2 YENEEA. The CDR3 totals 14 residues. With 4 bases clipped from V and 2 bases from J, the junction kept 5 bases outside the gene matches. CDR3 DNA: TGTGCCAGCAGCTCCCGGGACAGAACCTACGAGCAGTACTTC. Its translation is CASSSRDRTYEQYF.

The genes are TRBV5-5 and TRBJ2-2; TRBD2 matches at 7 bases. Germline lookup yields CDR1 SGHKS and CDR2 YYEKEE (reference sequence). V shed 2 bases, J shed 1 base, and the junction held 5 bases outside the gene matches. There are 16 residues in the CDR3. As DNA, the CDR3 is TGTGCCAGCAGCTTCTCTAGCGGAGTGAACACCGGGGAGCTGTTTTTT. Translation: CASSFSSGVNTGELFF.

This chain joins TRBV29-1 and TRBJ1-1; no definite D call. The V gene lost 4 bases and the J gene lost 0 bases, with 9 bases spanning the gap. Germline V lookup: CDR1 SQVTM, CDR2 ANQGSEA. The CDR3 length is 13 residues. CDR3 in amino acids: CSVVQFLNTEAFF. CDR3 bases: TGCAGCGTTGTACAGTTCTTGAACACTGAAGCTTTCTTT.

This clone was detected once. CDR3 residues: CASSKEGLASDTQYF. The CDR3 bases are TGTGCCAGCAGCAAAGAGGGACTAGCGTCAGATACGCAGTATTTT. This chain connects TRBV21-1 to TRBJ2-3; the table's D call of TRBD2 was not tested on the DNA. TRBV21-1 is reported as a pseudogene. The CDR3 length is 15 residues.

The chain couples TRBV19 to TRBJ2-5; 7 bases are shared with TRBD1. CDR3 length equals 13 residues. Germline V gene sequence: CDR1 LNHDA, CDR2 SQIVND (reference sequence). J gave up 4 bases and V 1 base, and 0 bases lay outside the gene matches. The CDR3 spells CASSIGDRETQYF. The CDR3 DNA sequence: TGTGCCAGTAGTATAGGGGACAGAGAGACCCAGTACTTC.

Comments on this clone: The sample carries other DNA sequences with the same CDR3. The genes are TRBV7-2 and TRBJ1-1; a weak D match, TRBD1 (5 bases). CDR1 is SGHTA and CDR2 is FQGNSA in the germline V gene. V lost 1 base to trimming and J lost 7 bases, with 7 bases between them. The CDR3 spans 12 residues. The CDR3 DNA is TGTGCCAGCAGCTTAGTTCAGGGTGAAGCTTTCTTT. Its translation is CASSLVQGEAFF.

The chain is built from TRBV12-3 or TRBV12-4 and TRBJ1-2, with 7 bases that match TRBD1. J was trimmed by 2 bases and V by 6 bases; bases with no gene match: 3. The CDR3 spans 13 residues. CDR3 sequence (DNA): TGTGCCAGCAGGACGACAGGGAACTATGGCTACACCTTC. Its protein is CASRTTGNYGYTF.

The CDR3 sequence: CAWSTKGREGSPLHF. CDR3 sequence (DNA): TGTGCCTGGAGTACCAAGGGCAGGGAAGGATCACCCCTCCACTTT. The J gene is TRBJ1-6, the V gene TRBV30; perhaps TRBD1 as D (5 bases). CDR1 is GTSNPN and CDR2 is SVGIG in the germline V gene (reference sequence). V was cut by 2 bases and J by 10 bases, with 18 bases left in between. CDR3 length: 15 amino acids.